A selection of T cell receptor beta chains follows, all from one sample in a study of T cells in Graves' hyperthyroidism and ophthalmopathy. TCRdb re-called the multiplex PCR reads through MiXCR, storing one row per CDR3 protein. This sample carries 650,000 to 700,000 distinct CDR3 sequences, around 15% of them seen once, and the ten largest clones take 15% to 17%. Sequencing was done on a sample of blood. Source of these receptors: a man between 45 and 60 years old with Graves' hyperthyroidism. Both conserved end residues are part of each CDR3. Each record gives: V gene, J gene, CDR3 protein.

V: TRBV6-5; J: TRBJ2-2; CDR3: CASSYSLWNTGELFF
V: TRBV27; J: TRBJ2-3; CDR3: CASSRLASASRHTDTQYF
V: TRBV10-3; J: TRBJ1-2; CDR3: CAISESPGGLPYGYTF
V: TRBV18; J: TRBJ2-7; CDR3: CASSPYQAYEQYF
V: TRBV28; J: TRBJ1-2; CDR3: CASKEGNYGYTF
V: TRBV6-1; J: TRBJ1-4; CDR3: CASRFRGVEKLFF
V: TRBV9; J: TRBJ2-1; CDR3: CASSVGSLAEDNEQFF
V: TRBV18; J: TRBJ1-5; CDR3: CASSPGTVSNQPRDF
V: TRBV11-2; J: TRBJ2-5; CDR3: CASSSAQGLAGETQYF
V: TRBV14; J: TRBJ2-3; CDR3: CASRPGTSSTDTQYF
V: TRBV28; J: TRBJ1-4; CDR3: CASTKGRRDREKLFF
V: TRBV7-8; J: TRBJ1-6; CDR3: CASSRTGGPKSSYNSPLHF
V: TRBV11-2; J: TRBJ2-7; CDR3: CASSLTLGGGDEQYF
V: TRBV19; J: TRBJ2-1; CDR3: CASSTTSVHNEQFF
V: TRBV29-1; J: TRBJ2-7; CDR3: CSVVFPSSYEQYF
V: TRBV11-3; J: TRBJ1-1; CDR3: CASSSQTGQNTEAFF
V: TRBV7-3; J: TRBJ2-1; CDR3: CASSSTPTGYNEQFF
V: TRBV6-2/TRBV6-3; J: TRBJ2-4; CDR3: CACTGYGVKNIQYF
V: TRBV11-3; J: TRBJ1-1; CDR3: CASSFSLGTEAFF
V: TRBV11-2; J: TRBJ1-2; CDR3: CASNGGRYYGYTF
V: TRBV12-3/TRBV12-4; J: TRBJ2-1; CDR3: CASSLTERNYNEQFF
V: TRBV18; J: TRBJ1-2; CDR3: CASSPPGGYGYTF
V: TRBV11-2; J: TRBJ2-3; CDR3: CASSLAANTQYF
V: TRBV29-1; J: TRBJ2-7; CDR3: CSVEQAQPYEQYF
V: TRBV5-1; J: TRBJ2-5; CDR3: CASSINEVTQYF
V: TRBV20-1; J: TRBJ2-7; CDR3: CSARDPTSSYEQYF
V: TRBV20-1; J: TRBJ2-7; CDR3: CSARLLAGSSYEQYF
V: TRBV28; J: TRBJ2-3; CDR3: CASSLRGYTDTQYF
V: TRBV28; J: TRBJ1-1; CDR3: CASTPQGRRREDTEAFF
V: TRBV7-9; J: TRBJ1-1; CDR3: CASSLASTEAFF
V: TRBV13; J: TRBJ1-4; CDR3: CASRLSSEKLFF
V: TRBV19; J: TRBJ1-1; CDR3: CASSFSRGFNTEAFF
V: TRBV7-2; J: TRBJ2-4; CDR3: CASSFRGTGEGSIQYF